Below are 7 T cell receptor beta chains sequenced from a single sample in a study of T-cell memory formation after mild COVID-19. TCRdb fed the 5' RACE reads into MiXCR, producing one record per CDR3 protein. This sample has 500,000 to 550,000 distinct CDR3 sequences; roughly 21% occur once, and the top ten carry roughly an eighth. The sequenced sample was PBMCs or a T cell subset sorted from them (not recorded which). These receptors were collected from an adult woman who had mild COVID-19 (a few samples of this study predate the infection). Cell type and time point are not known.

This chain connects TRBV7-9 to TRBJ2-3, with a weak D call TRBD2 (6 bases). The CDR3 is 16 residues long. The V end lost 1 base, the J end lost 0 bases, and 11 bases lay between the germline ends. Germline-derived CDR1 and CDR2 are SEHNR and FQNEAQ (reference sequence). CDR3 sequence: CASSLGDLSSTDTQYF. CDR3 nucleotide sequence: TGTGCCAGCAGCTTAGGGGACTTATCTAGCACAGATACGCAGTATTTT. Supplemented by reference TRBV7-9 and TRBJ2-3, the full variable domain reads DTGVSQNPRHKITKRGQNVTFRCDPISEHNRLYWYRQTLGQGPEFLTYFQNEAQLEKSRLLSDRFSAERPKGSFSTLEIQRTEQGDSAMYLCASSLGDLSSTDTQYFGPGTRLTVL.

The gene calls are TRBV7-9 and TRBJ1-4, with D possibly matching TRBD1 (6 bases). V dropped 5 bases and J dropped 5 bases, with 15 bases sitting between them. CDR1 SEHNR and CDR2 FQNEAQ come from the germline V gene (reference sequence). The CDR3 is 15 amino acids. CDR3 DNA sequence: TGTGCCAGCAGCCAATATAGACAGGAGAATGAAAAACTGTTTTTT. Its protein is CASSQYRQENEKLFF.

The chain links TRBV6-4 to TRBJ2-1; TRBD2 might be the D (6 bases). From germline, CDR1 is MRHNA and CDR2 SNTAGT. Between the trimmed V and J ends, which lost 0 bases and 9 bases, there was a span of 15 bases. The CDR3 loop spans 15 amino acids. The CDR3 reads CASSDSVSLGGEQFF. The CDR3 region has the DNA TGTGCCAGCAGTGACTCAGTTAGCCTGGGAGGTGAGCAGTTCTTC.

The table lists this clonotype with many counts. CDR3 sequence reads: CASSLAGQGSNQPQHF. In DNA form, the CDR3 reads TGTGCCAGCAGCTTAGCTGGTCAGGGTAGCAATCAGCCCCAGCATTTT. V usage is TRBV7-9 and J usage is TRBJ1-5, with D possibly TRBD1 on 5 matching bases. Trimming shortened V by 0 bases and J by 0 bases, and 9 bases separated the two germline ends. The CDR3 runs 16 residues. CDR1 SEHNR and CDR2 FQNEAQ come from the germline V gene (reference sequence).

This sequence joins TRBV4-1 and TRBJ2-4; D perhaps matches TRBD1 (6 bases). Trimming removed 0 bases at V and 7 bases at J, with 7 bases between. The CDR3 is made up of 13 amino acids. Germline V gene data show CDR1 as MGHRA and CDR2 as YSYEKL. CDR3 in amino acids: CASSQDQGNIQYF. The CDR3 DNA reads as TGCGCCAGCAGCCAAGATCAGGGGAACATTCAGTACTTC.

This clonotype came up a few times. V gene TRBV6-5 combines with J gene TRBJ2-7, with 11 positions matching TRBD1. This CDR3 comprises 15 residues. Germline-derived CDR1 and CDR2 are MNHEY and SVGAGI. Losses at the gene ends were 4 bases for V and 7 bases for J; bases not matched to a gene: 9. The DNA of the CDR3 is TGTGCCAGCAGTTCCCCTGGGACAGGGGGTAGGGAGCAGTACTTC. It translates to CASSSPGTGGREQYF.

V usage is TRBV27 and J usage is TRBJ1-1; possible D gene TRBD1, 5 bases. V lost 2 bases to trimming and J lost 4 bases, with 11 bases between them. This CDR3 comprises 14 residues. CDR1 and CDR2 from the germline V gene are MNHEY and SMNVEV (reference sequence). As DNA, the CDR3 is TGTGCCAGCAGTTTAACGGGGCTCGGCACTGAAGCTTTCTTT. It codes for CASSLTGLGTEAFF.